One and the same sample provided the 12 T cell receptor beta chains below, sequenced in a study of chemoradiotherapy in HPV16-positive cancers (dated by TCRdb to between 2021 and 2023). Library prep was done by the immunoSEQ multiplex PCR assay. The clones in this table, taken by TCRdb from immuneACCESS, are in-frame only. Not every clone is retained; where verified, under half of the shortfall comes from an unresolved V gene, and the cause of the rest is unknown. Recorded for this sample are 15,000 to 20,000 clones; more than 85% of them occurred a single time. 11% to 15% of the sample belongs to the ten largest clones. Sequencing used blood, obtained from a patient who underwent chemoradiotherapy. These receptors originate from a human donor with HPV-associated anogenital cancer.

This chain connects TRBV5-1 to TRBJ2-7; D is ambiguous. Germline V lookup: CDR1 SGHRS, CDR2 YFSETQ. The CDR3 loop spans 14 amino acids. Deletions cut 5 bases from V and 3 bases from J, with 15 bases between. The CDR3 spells CASRSTSGHYEQYF. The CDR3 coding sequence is TGCGCCAGCAGATCGACCTCGGGTCACTACGAGCAGTACTTC.

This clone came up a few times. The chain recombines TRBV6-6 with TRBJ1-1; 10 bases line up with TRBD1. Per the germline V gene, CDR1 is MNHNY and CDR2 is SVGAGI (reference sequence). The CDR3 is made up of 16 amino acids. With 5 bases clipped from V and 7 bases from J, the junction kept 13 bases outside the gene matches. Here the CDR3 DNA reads TGTGCCAGCAGTGCCGGGACAGGGGTCAGCCTGGGTGAAGCTTTCTTT. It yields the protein CASSAGTGVSLGEAFF.

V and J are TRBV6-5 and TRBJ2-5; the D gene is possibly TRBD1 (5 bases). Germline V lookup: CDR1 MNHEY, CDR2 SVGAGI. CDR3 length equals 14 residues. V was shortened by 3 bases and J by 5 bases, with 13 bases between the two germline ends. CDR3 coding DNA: TGTGCCAGCAGTTATTCCCTTGGGGCGGAGACCCAGTACTTC. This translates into CASSYSLGAETQYF.

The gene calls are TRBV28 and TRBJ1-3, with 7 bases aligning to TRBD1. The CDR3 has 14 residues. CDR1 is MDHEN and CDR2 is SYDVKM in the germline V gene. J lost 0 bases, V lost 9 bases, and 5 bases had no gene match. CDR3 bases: TGTGCCAGTAGACAGGGCCGCTCTGGAAACACCATATATTTT. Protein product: CASRQGRSGNTIYF.

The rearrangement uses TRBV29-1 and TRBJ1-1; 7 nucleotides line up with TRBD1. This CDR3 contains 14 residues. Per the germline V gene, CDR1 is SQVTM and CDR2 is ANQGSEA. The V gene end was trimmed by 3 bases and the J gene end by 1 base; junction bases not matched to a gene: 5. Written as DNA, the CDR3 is TGCAGCGTTGACCCGACAGGGTGGAACACTGAAGCTTTCTTT. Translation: CSVDPTGWNTEAFF. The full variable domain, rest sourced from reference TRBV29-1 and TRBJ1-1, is SAVISQKPSRDICQRGTSLTIQCQVDSQVTMMFWYRQQPGQSLTLIATANQGSEATYESGFVIDKFPISRPNLTFSTLTVSNMSPEDSSIYLCSVDPTGWNTEAFFGQGTRLTVV.

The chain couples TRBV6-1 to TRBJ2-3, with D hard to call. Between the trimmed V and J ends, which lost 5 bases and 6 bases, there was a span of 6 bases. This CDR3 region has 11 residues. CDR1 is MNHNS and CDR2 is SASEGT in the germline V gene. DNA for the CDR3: TGTGCCAGCAGTCCTATGGATACGCAGTATTTT. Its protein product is CASSPMDTQYF.

CDR3 region: CASSARTGGSGMNTEAFF. CDR3 sequence (DNA): TGCGCCAGCAGCGCCCGGACAGGGGGTTCTGGTATGAACACTGAAGCTTTCTTT. This sequence joins TRBV10-2 and TRBJ1-1; 10 nucleotides agree with TRBD1. The CDR3 contains 18 residues. V shed 6 bases, J shed 0 bases, and the junction held 13 bases outside the gene matches. Germline loops: CDR1 WSHSY, CDR2 SAAADI.

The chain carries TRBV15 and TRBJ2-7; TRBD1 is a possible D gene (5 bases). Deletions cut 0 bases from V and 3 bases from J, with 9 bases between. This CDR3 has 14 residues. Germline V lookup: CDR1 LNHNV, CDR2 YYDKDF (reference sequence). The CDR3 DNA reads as TGTGCCACCAGCAGAGATAGACAGAGCTACGAGCAGTACGTC. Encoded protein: CATSRDRQSYEQYV.

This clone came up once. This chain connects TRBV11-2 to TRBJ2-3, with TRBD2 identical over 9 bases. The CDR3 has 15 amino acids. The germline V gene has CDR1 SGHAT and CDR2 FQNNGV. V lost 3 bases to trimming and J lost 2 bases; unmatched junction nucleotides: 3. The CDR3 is CASSFPSGDTDTQYF. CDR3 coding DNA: TGTGCCAGCAGCTTCCCTAGCGGGGACACAGATACGCAGTATTTT.

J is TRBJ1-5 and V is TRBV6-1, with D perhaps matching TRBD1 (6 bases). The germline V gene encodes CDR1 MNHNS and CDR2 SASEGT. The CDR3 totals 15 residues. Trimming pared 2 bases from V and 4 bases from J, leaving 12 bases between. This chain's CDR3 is CASSEWGAENQPQHF. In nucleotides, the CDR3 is TGTGCCAGCAGTGAATGGGGGGCAGAGAATCAGCCCCAGCATTTT.

The CDR3 loop is CASSPRQNTEAFF. CDR3 in DNA: TGTGCCAGCTCACCAAGACAGAACACTGAAGCTTTCTTT. This chain connects TRBV18 to TRBJ1-1; D remains unclear. Trimming cost V 2 bases and J 1 base, with 5 bases left between them. Germline values: CDR1 KGHSH, CDR2 LQKENI. The CDR3 runs to 13 residues.

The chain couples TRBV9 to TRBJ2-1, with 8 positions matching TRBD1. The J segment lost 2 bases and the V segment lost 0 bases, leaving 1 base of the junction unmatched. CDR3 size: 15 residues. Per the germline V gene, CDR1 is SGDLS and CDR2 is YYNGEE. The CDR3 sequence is CASSVAQGAYNEQFF. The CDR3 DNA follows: TGTGCCAGCAGCGTAGCACAGGGGGCCTACAATGAGCAGTTCTTC.